This TCR beta chain emerged from a study of early T cells in non-severe SARS-CoV-2 infection. The study's findings and limits: Private and CD4 specificities were missed by VDJdb matching, which favored anti-spike CD8 responses.

Individually, cDNA molecules had unique molecular identifiers attached to them. TCRdb fed the 5' RACE reads into MiXCR, producing one record per CDR3 protein. The table lists about 52,000 distinct CDR3 sequences, about 6.2% of them singletons. This clonotype has a handful of counts. Its target is unknown. The CDR3 spans 14 residues. In germline, CDR1 is LNHNV, CDR2 YYDKDF (reference sequence). Between the trimmed V and J ends, which lost 4 bases and 5 bases, there was a span of 14 bases. The source is an adult who was a healthcare worker with PCR-confirmed SARS-CoV-2 infection or an uninfected control (not recorded which). Sample: whole blood. The chain is built from TRBV15 and TRBJ2-5; D call uncertain. The CDR3: CATSISLPDETQYF. CDR3 bases: TGTGCCACCAGCATCAGCCTCCCCGATGAGACCCAGTACTTC.